This T cell receptor (beta chain) was obtained from a study of long-term antiretroviral therapy in people with HIV. Study details: Samples collected earliest predate the 2015 immediate-ART recommendation by about a decade. Study results and caveats: Increased diversity was seen after ART, yet it remained lower than in transplant donor controls. Investigators report no available data on ART adherence, viral resistance or therapy changes. HIV repertoires had narrower CDR3 length ranges than controls.

Runs used v3.0 of the immunoSEQ assay and were done at survey level. This table comes from immunoSEQ multiplex PCR, and its TCRdb copy is limited to in-frame clones, with some not included. The sample lists 15,000 to 20,000 clones, 60% to 85% seen once, with roughly 8% in the top ten. To note about this clone: No antigen is known for it.

The receptor was derived from a man aged 25-40 years with HIV. The starting material was unsorted PBMCs, obtained at the start of antiretroviral therapy.

The CDR3, as DNA: TGTGCCAGCAGCTCCGCGGGTCAGCCCCAGCATTTT. Its protein product is CASSSAGQPQHF. The chain combines TRBV5-4 with TRBJ1-5; D is ambiguous. The CDR3 consists of 12 residues. Trimming shortened V by 3 bases and J by 6 bases, and 7 bases separated the two germline ends. Germline V gene sequence: CDR1 SGHNT, CDR2 YYREEE (reference sequence).